The next 8 T cell receptor beta chains were all read from a single sample in a study of beta chain features in type 1 diabetes. Reverse transcribing all isolated RNA meant expressed TCRB transcripts were sequenced. Profiled with immunoSEQ multiplex PCR; TCRdb holds only in-frame clones, not every one. The sample shows about 900,000 clones, about a sixth of them seen only once. Sample: naive CD4+ T cells from blood. The receptor source for this set is a woman between 18 and 29 years old in good health.

This chain joins TRBV14 and TRBJ2-5; D uncertain. Looked up from germline, CDR1 is SGHDN and CDR2 is FVKESK. The CDR3 totals 15 residues. V was clipped by 3 bases and J by 5 bases, with 16 bases between them. In nucleotides, the CDR3 is TGTGCCAGCAGCCAGTTCTCAGGAATGTCGGAGACCCAGTACTTC. This sequence encodes CASSQFSGMSETQYF.

This clone was seen more than once but under ten times. The chain recombines TRBV5-1 with TRBJ1-4; D possibly corresponds to TRBD1 (5 bases). The CDR3 has 16 residues. Germline CDR1 reads SGHRS; CDR2 reads YFSETQ. Deletions cut 2 bases from V and 2 bases from J, with 13 bases between. CDR3 protein: CASSFGGTSTNEKLFF. In DNA, the CDR3 is TGCGCCAGCAGCTTTGGAGGGACGAGTACTAATGAAAAACTGTTTTTT.

A few counts support this clone. J is TRBJ2-7 and V is TRBV11-1, with 9 bases that match TRBD2. Trimming removed 4 bases from V and 3 bases from J; junction bases left unmatched: 7. The germline CDR1 and CDR2 sequences are SGHAT and FQDESV (reference sequence). The CDR3 runs 15 residues. The CDR3 DNA sequence: TGTGCCAGCAGCTCGGAAGTACTAGCGGGCTACGAGCAGTACTTC. It codes for CASSSEVLAGYEQYF.

A note on this clone: This specimen includes other DNA sequences encoding the same CDR3. The chain combines TRBV5-1 with TRBJ2-7, with a tentative D call TRBD1 (5 bases). V lost 4 bases and J lost 0, with 11 bases in between. This CDR3 comprises 14 residues. Germline-derived CDR1 and CDR2 are SGHRS and YFSETQ. CDR3 nucleotides: TGCGCCAGCAGCCCAAGGGGTTCCTCCTACGAGCAGTACTTC. Its translation: CASSPRGSSYEQYF.

This clone was observed a few times. CDR3 residues: CASSFGRQYEQYF. In nucleotides, the CDR3 is TGTGCCAGCAGTTTTGGACGTCAGTACGAGCAGTACTTC. The chain carries TRBV28 and TRBJ2-7; D call uncertain. This CDR3 is 13 amino acids long. Trimming took off 3 bases at V and 4 bases at J, with 10 bases between the two ends. Germline V gene data show CDR1 as MDHEN and CDR2 as SYDVKM.

V gene TRBV7-9 combines with J gene TRBJ2-1; D is unresolved. Trimming removed 2 bases from V and 7 bases from J, with 15 bases in between. The CDR3 totals 15 residues. The germline V gene has CDR1 SEHNR and CDR2 FQNEAQ (reference sequence). DNA of the CDR3: TGTGCCAGCAGCTTAACGCCCGGAGCCCATAATGAGCAGTTCTTC. This translates into CASSLTPGAHNEQFF.

V is TRBV5-1 and J is TRBJ2-7, with 9 bases matching TRBD1. This CDR3 contains 16 residues. Germline assignment: CDR1 SGHRS and CDR2 YFSETQ. V gave up 4 bases and J gave up 4 bases; unmatched junction bases: 12. The CDR3, as DNA: TGCGCCAGCAGCGGAACCGGGACAGGGTTGTTGTACGAGCAGTACTTC. It yields the protein CASSGTGTGLLYEQYF.

This clone has just a few counts. CDR3 bases: TGTGCCAGCAGCCCGACAGTGAACACTGAAGCTTTCTTT. It encodes CASSPTVNTEAFF. The chain combines TRBV7-9 with TRBJ1-1, with D perhaps matching TRBD1 (5 bases). The germline CDR1 and CDR2 sequences are SEHNR and FQNEAQ (reference sequence). V was clipped by 5 bases and J by 0 bases, with 7 bases between them. The CDR3 length is 13 residues.